The 28 T cell receptor beta chains listed next were all sequenced from one sample in a study of T cells in Graves' hyperthyroidism and ophthalmopathy. Researchers took RNA transcripts and amplified the TCR beta CDR3 regions from them. The study used the HTBI primer set for a first-round RT-PCR of the TCR CDR3. A single record per CDR3 protein comes from TCRdb applying MiXCR to the multiplex PCR reads. The data hold some 770,000 distinct CDR3 sequences, with around 15% observed a single time. The sample was blood. These receptors originate from a man aged 18-30 years with Graves' hyperthyroidism.

This clonotype was counted many times. The chain joins TRBV10-3 to TRBJ2-5; maybe TRBD1 (6 bases). The CDR3 has 15 residues. The germline CDR1 and CDR2 sequences are ENHRY and SYGVKD. V was shortened by 6 bases and J by 0 bases, with 14 bases between the two germline ends. The CDR3 nucleotides read TGTGCCATCAGCTGGGGGCAGCCGAACCAAGAGACCCAGTACTTC. It yields the protein CAISWGQPNQETQYF.

The table lists this clonotype with a few counts. This chain uses TRBV19 with TRBJ1-1; D gene uncertain. Germline CDR1 reads LNHDA; CDR2 reads SQIVND (reference sequence). Trimming removed 6 bases at V and 0 bases at J, with 17 bases between. The CDR3 consists of 16 residues. This CDR3 reads CASRETMGAMNTEAFF. The CDR3 DNA reads as TGTGCCAGTAGGGAGACGATGGGAGCAATGAACACTGAAGCTTTCTTT.

This clonotype was observed many times. The gene calls are TRBV28 and TRBJ2-5; D is unclear. The ends were cut back, 3 bases at V and 2 bases at J, with 7 bases in the middle. There are 13 residues in the CDR3. Germline values: CDR1 MDHEN, CDR2 SYDVKM. The CDR3 loop is CASSFGHQETQYF. The CDR3 DNA sequence: TGTGCCAGCAGTTTCGGTCATCAAGAGACCCAGTACTTC.

The chain couples TRBV24-1 to TRBJ2-2; 15 nucleotides agree with TRBD2. V gave up 4 bases and J gave up 4 bases; unmatched junction bases: 12. Germline assignment: CDR1 KGHDR and CDR2 SFDVKD. The CDR3 is 20 amino acids. CDR3 DNA sequence: TGTGCCACCAGTGACCCTTCCGGGACTAGCGGGAGGCTGGGCACCGGGGAGCTGTTTTTT. It encodes CATSDPSGTSGRLGTGELFF.

The table lists this clonotype with a few counts. This rearrangement joins TRBV6-2 or TRBV6-3 to TRBJ2-2; 7 bases map to TRBD1. CDR1 MNHEY and CDR2 SVGEGT come from the germline V gene. The CDR3 is made up of 16 amino acids. The J segment lost 5 bases and the V segment lost 4 bases, leaving 10 bases of the junction unmatched. Written as DNA, the CDR3 is TGTGCCAGCAGTTTGCCGGACAGGCCGGGGACCGGGGAGCTGTTTTTT. Protein sequence: CASSLPDRPGTGELFF.

The chain carries TRBV6-2 or TRBV6-3 and TRBJ2-5; no firm D call. Deletions cut 5 bases from V and 0 bases from J, with 10 bases between. The CDR3 covers 14 residues. Germline V gene data show CDR1 as MNHEY and CDR2 as SVGEGT. CDR3 sequence reads: CASSRHLYQETQYF. In DNA form, the CDR3 reads TGTGCCAGCAGTCGTCATTTATACCAAGAGACCCAGTACTTC.

The table lists this clonotype with many counts. The CDR3 nucleotides are TGTGCCAGCAGTGAAAGGCCCAACACTGAAGCTTTCTTT. It codes for CASSERPNTEAFF. V and J are TRBV6-1 and TRBJ1-1; D is unclear. Germline CDR1 reads MNHNS; CDR2 reads SASEGT. The CDR3 runs 13 residues. V lost 2 bases, J lost 2 bases, and 6 bases lay in between.

The genes are TRBV5-6 and TRBJ2-2; D possibly uses TRBD1 or TRBD2 (6 bases each). V dropped 5 bases and J dropped 1 base, with 15 bases sitting between them. This CDR3 comprises 16 residues. Germline values: CDR1 SGHDT, CDR2 YYEEEE. The CDR3 sequence: CASSRGGTMNTGELFF. CDR3 nucleotides: TGTGCCAGCAGTCGTGGGGGGACAATGAACACCGGGGAGCTGTTTTTT.

The table lists this clonotype with many counts. This chain joins TRBV28 and TRBJ2-7, with a possible D match to TRBD1 (6 bases). The CDR3 is 12 residues long. CDR1 and CDR2 (germline): MDHEN, SYDVKM. With 7 bases removed from V and 1 base from J, the gap between germline ends came to 8 bases. CDR3 bases: TGTGCCAGCACTCAGGGGTCCTACGAGCAGTACTTC. This codes for CASTQGSYEQYF.

This clonotype was observed a handful of times. The gene calls are TRBV6-5 and TRBJ2-7, with no clear D. Between the trimmed V and J ends, which lost 4 bases and 4 bases, there was a span of 11 bases. The CDR3 extends over 13 amino acids. Germline lookup yields CDR1 MNHEY and CDR2 SVGAGI. CDR3 coding DNA: TGTGCCAGCAGTTGGGGAATGGGATACGAGCAGTACTTC. This encodes CASSWGMGYEQYF.

This clonotype was picked up a small number of times. This sequence joins TRBV19 and TRBJ1-2; no clear D. Germline V CDR1 and CDR2: LNHDA, SQIVND (reference sequence). The length of the CDR3 is 14 residues. Trimming took off 1 base at V and 3 bases at J, with 9 bases between the two ends. CDR3 nucleotides: TGTGCCAGTAGTATAGGGGGTTTGGACTATGGCTACACCTTC. This translates into CASSIGGLDYGYTF.

DNA for the CDR3: TGCAGCGTCGATATGCCTACTAGCGGGAGCATATACAATGAGCAGTTCTTC. It specifies CSVDMPTSGSIYNEQFF. The genes are TRBV29-1 and TRBJ2-1; 11 bases map to TRBD2. Germline V gene data show CDR1 as SQVTM and CDR2 as ANQGSEA. The CDR3 is 17 residues long. The J segment lost 4 bases and the V segment lost 6 bases, leaving 14 bases of the junction unmatched.

This clonotype has at least ten counts. In DNA form, the CDR3 reads TGTGCCAGCAGCTCGGGAGAGTTTGGTGAGCAGTTCTTC. It yields the protein CASSSGEFGEQFF. The chain is built from TRBV7-9 and TRBJ2-1; TRBD2 is a possible D gene (6 bases). Looked up from germline, CDR1 is SEHNR and CDR2 is FQNEAQ (reference sequence). The length of the CDR3 is 13 residues. Deletions cut 4 bases from V and 9 bases from J, with 13 bases between.

This clonotype has at least ten counts. The J gene is TRBJ1-1, the V gene TRBV2; D is perhaps TRBD1 (6 bases). V was clipped by 11 bases and J by 4 bases, with 17 bases between them. The CDR3 loop spans 13 amino acids. The germline V gene encodes CDR1 SNHLY and CDR2 FYNNEI. The CDR3 coding sequence is TGTGCCGCAGGGGCGGGAGGGGGCACTGAAGCTTTCTTT. Residues: CAAGAGGGTEAFF.

There are many counts of this clonotype. V gene TRBV13 combines with J gene TRBJ2-3; a possible D gene is TRBD1 (6 bases). The germline CDR1 and CDR2 sequences are PRHDT and FYEKMQ (reference sequence). CDR3 length equals 16 residues. V shed 5 bases and J shed 2 bases, with 17 bases lying between them. The CDR3 is CASSRYPTGHTDTQYF. CDR3 sequence (DNA): TGTGCCAGCAGCCGCTACCCGACAGGCCACACAGATACGCAGTATTTT.

As concerns this clonotype: At one boundary the junction diverges from the germline segment, which might be a read error. The genes are TRBV28 and TRBJ2-1; D is undetermined. The germline V gene encodes CDR1 MDHEN and CDR2 SYDVKM. The CDR3 contains 13 residues. CDR3 sequence (DNA): TGTGCCAGCAGTTTAGTCGGAAACAATGAGCAGCTCTTC. Translation gives CASSLVGNNEQLF.

This clonotype was picked up many times. The rearrangement links TRBV6-1 to TRBJ2-2, with 8 bases identical to TRBD2. Germline loops: CDR1 MNHNS, CDR2 SASEGT. Trimming took 7 bases from V and 4 from J; bases not matched to a gene: 5. CDR3 length: 14 residues. DNA of the CDR3: TGTGCCAGCACCTCGGGACTAGGCACCGGGGAGCTGTTTTTT. As protein: CASTSGLGTGELFF.

This clonotype was observed at least ten times. V gene TRBV3-1 combines with J gene TRBJ2-5, with D perhaps TRBD2 (7 bases). From germline, CDR1 is LGHDT and CDR2 YNNKEL (reference sequence). Between the trimmed V and J ends, which lost 1 base and 3 bases, there was a span of 18 bases. The CDR3 extends over 17 amino acids. The CDR3, as DNA: TGTGCCAGCAGCCAAGGGTCTGAGGGAGGGGGGAAAGAGACCCAGTACTTC. Its protein product is CASSQGSEGGGKETQYF.

This clonotype was detected only a few times. V gene TRBV29-1 combines with J gene TRBJ2-1, with 8 bases that match TRBD2. CDR1 SQVTM and CDR2 ANQGSEA come from the germline V gene. The CDR3 is made up of 17 amino acids. With 2 bases clipped from V and 7 bases from J, the junction kept 16 bases outside the gene matches. The CDR3 here is CSVENGLERESRNEQFF. CDR3 in DNA: TGCAGCGTTGAAAATGGGCTAGAGCGGGAGTCTAGGAATGAGCAGTTCTTC.

This clonotype was observed many times. V usage is TRBV15 and J usage is TRBJ2-1; tentative D call: TRBD1 (5 bases). Germline loops: CDR1 LNHNV, CDR2 YYDKDF (reference sequence). The CDR3 is made up of 17 amino acids. With 1 base removed from V and 4 bases from J, the gap between germline ends came to 17 bases. The CDR3 DNA follows: TGTGCCACCAGCAGAGGGGCAGGGTCCGGGCTATACAATGAGCAGTTCTTC. It is translated as CATSRGAGSGLYNEQFF.

This rearrangement joins TRBV6-1 to TRBJ1-1; 7 bases are a match to TRBD1. Trimming cost V 5 bases and J 4 bases; bases outside gene matches: 10. This CDR3 is 15 amino acids long. Germline V gene sequence: CDR1 MNHNS, CDR2 SASEGT. The CDR3 protein is CASSPPTGVVTEAFF. CDR3 coding DNA: TGTGCCAGCAGTCCACCTACAGGGGTGGTCACTGAAGCTTTCTTT.

This rearrangement joins TRBV29-1 to TRBJ2-5, with a tentative D call TRBD1 (5 bases). Germline CDR1 reads SQVTM; CDR2 reads ANQGSEA. This CDR3 has 12 residues. With 5 bases removed from V and 1 base from J, the gap between germline ends came to 8 bases. The chain's CDR3 is CSVRQPQETQYF. The CDR3 DNA follows: TGCAGCGTTCGACAGCCCCAAGAGACCCAGTACTTC.

This rearrangement joins TRBV6-2 or TRBV6-3 to TRBJ2-1, with a weak D call TRBD2 (5 bases). CDR1 and CDR2 from the germline V gene are MNHEY and SVGEGT. V was trimmed by 4 bases and J by 5 bases, leaving 18 bases between them. The CDR3 is 16 residues long. CDR3 amino acids: CASSSLGKPIDNEQFF. CDR3 DNA: TGTGCCAGCAGTTCTCTCGGGAAACCTATTGACAATGAGCAGTTCTTC.

The table lists this clonotype with a few counts. The J gene is TRBJ2-1, the V gene TRBV6-6, with 12 bases matching TRBD2. Germline V CDR1 and CDR2: MNHNY, SVGAGI (reference sequence). Trimming removed 1 base from V and 8 bases from J; junction bases left unmatched: 6. The CDR3 loop spans 16 amino acids. The CDR3 DNA follows: TGTGCCAGCAGTTACTTTCTAGCGGGAGGGCCCGATGAGCAGTTCTTC. The encoded protein is CASSYFLAGGPDEQFF.

This clonotype has at least ten counts. The rearrangement uses TRBV28 and TRBJ1-1; the D is unclear. Between the trimmed V and J ends, which lost 6 bases and 2 bases, there was a span of 13 bases. CDR1 MDHEN and CDR2 SYDVKM come from the germline V gene. The length of the CDR3 is 14 residues. The DNA of the CDR3 is TGTGCCAGCAGCCACCGACACGCCAACACTGAAGCTTTCTTT. Protein product: CASSHRHANTEAFF.

This chain uses TRBV6-1 with TRBJ2-7; 12 bases are shared with TRBD2. The CDR3 is 13 residues long. Trimming removed 6 bases from V and 5 bases from J; junction bases left unmatched: 2. Germline V gene lookup returns CDR1 MNHNS and CDR2 SASEGT. As DNA, the CDR3 is TGTGCCAGCAGAGGACTAGCGGGACACGAGCAGTACTTC. This gives the protein CASRGLAGHEQYF.

This clonotype was seen a handful of times. The rearrangement links TRBV20-1 to TRBJ1-1; D uncertain. The length of the CDR3 is 14 residues. V was shortened by 2 bases and J by 0 bases, with 10 bases between the two germline ends. CDR1 is DFQATT and CDR2 is SNEGSKA in the germline V gene (reference sequence). CDR3: CSARPGRMNTEAFF. The CDR3 region has the DNA TGCAGTGCTAGACCTGGACGGATGAACACTGAAGCTTTCTTT.

The chain recombines TRBV30 with TRBJ2-1; the match to TRBD1 covers 8 bases. Per the germline V gene, CDR1 is GTSNPN and CDR2 is SVGIG (reference sequence). Losses at the gene ends were 2 bases for V and 4 bases for J; bases not matched to a gene: 4. The CDR3 spans 14 residues. CDR3 DNA sequence: TGTGCCTGGAGTAGGACAGGGTCTTACAATGAGCAGTTCTTC. This gives the protein CAWSRTGSYNEQFF.